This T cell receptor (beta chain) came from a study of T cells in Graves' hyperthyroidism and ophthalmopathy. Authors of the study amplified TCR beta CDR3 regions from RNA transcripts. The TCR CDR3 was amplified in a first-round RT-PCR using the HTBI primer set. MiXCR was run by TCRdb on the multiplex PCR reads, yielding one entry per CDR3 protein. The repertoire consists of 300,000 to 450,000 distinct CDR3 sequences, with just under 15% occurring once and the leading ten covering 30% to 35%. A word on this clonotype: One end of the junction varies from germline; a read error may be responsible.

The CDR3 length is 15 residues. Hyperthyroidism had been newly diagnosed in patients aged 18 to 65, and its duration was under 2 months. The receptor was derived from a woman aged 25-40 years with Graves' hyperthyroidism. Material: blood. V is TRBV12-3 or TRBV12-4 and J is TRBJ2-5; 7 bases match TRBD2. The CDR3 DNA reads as TGTGCCAGCAGCTTCCTAGCGGAATACCAAGAGATCCAGTACTTC. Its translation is CASSFLAEYQEIQYF.